Below, 2 T cell receptor beta chains from the same sample are listed, as sequenced in a study of shared clonotypes between healthy human individuals. CD8 cells regarded as naive lacked CD45RO, were positively chosen for CCR7, and omitted terminally differentiated effector memory CD45RA+ cells. Sequenced by immunoSEQ multiplex PCR; TCRdb stores in-frame clones only, minus some. The data hold about 800,000 clones, with around 96% observed a single time. Sequencing was done on a sample of naive CD8+ T cells sorted from blood. Receptors were obtained from a man younger than 40 in good health.

The sample holds one count of this clone. J is TRBJ2-3 and V is TRBV7-9, with 13 bases lining up with TRBD2. The ends lost 3 bases at V and 1 base at J; junction bases unmatched: 4. Germline V lookup: CDR1 SEHNR, CDR2 FQNEAQ (reference sequence). CDR3 length equals 17 residues. The CDR3 nucleotides read TGTGCCAGCAGCTTCCGAGGGACTAGCGGGGGCACAGATACGCAGTATTTT. It specifies CASSFRGTSGGTDTQYF.

V and J are TRBV6-6 and TRBJ1-4, with 7 bases matching TRBD1. This CDR3 region has 14 residues. Trimming cost V 7 bases and J 8 bases; bases outside gene matches: 10. Germline CDR1 reads MNHNY; CDR2 reads SVGAGI (reference sequence). The CDR3 loop is CASTDREIGEKLFF. Written as DNA, the CDR3 is TGTGCCAGCACCGACAGGGAAATCGGAGAAAAACTGTTTTTT.